This T cell receptor beta chain was sequenced for a study of T cell responses to AZD1222 COVID-19 vaccine. The V end was cut by 0 bases, the J end by 5 bases, with 17 bases between. CDR3 length: 16 amino acids. Per the germline V gene, CDR1 is MNHEY and CDR2 is SVGEGT. Generated by immunoSEQ multiplex PCR, the TCRdb table keeps only in-frame clones and is missing some. The sample comprises some 180,000 clones, about nine tenths of which are singletons, and about 2.1% rests with the top ten. Findings of the study overall: Nearly half of unique spike-specific TCRs reportedly avoided B.1.351 and B.1.1.7 mutated regions. Across spike, vaccine-associated CD4 TCRs were found, dominant at 160-218 and 743-854. Repertoires were obtained solely post-peak T cell response.

As concerns this clone: What it binds is not known.

This specimen was peripheral blood, taken 28 days after the second AZD1222 dose. This sequence joins TRBV6-2 or TRBV6-3 and TRBJ2-7; no clear D gene. The TCR was taken from an adult who received the AZD1222 COVID-19 vaccine. The CDR3 loop reads CASSYSSGQALHEQYF. CDR3 DNA sequence: TGTGCCAGCAGTTACTCGTCCGGCCAGGCTTTACACGAGCAGTACTTC.